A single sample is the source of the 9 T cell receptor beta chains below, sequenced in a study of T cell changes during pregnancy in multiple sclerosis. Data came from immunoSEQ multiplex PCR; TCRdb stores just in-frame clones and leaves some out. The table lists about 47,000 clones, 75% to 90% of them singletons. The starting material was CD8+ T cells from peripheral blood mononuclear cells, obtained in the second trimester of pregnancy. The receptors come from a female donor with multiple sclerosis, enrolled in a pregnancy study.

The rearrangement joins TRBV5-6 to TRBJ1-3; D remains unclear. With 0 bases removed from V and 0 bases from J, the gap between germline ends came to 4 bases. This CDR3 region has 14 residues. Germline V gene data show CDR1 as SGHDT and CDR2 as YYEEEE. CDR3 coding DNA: TGTGCCAGCAGCTTGGGTAGCTCTGGAAACACCATATATTTT. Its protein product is CASSLGSSGNTIYF. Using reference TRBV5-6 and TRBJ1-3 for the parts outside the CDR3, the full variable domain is DAGVTQSPTHLIKTRGQQVTLRCSPKSGHDTVSWYQQALGQGPQFIFQYYEEEERQRGNFPDRFSGHQFPNYSSELNVNALLLGDSALYLCASSLGSSGNTIYFGEGSWLTVV.

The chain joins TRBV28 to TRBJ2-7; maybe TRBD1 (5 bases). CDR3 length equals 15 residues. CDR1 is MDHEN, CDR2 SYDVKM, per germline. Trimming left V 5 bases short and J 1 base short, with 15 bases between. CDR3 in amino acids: CASSTGPNPSYEQYF. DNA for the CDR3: TGTGCCAGCAGTACAGGACCGAACCCTTCCTACGAGCAGTACTTC.

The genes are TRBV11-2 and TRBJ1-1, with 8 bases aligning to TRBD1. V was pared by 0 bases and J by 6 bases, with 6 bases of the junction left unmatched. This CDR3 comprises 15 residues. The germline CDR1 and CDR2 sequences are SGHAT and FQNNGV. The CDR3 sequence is CASSLDRQGRAEAFF. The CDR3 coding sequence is TGTGCCAGCAGCTTAGATCGACAGGGGAGGGCTGAAGCTTTCTTT.

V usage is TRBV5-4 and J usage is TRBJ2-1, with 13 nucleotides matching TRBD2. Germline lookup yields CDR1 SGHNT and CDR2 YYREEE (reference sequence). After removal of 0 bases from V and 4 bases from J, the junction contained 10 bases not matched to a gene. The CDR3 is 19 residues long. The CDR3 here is CASSLELAGGPRVYNEQFF. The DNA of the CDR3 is TGTGCCAGCAGCTTGGAACTAGCGGGGGGGCCTCGAGTTTACAATGAGCAGTTCTTC.

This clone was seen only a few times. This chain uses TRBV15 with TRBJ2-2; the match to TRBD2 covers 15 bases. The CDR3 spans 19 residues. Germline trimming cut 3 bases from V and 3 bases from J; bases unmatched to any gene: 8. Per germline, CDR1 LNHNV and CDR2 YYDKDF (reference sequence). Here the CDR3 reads CATSRTGLAGGQDTGELFF. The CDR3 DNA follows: TGTGCCACCAGCAGGACAGGACTAGCGGGGGGGCAAGACACCGGGGAGCTGTTTTTT.

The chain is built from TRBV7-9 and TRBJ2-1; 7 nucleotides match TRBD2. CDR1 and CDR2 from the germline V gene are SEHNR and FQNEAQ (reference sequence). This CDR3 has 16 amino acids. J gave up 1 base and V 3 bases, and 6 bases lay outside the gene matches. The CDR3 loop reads CASSFVPSGSYNEQFF. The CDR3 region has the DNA TGTGCCAGCAGCTTTGTACCTAGCGGATCCTACAATGAGCAGTTCTTC.

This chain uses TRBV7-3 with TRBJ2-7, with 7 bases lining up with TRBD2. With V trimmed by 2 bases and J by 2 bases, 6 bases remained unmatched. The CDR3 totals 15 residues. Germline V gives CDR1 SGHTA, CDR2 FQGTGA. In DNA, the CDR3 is TGTGCCAGCAGCTTAGGGGGGGGATCTACCTACGAGCAGTACTTC. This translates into CASSLGGGSTYEQYF.

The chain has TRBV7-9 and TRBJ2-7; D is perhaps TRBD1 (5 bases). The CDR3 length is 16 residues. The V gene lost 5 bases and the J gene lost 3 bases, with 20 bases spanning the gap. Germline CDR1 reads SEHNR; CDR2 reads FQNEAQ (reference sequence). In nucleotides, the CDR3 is TGTGCCAGCAGCCGCCGGATACAGGCCTCGGGCTACGAGCAGTACTTC. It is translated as CASSRRIQASGYEQYF. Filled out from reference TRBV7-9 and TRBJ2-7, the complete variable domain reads DTGVSQNPRHKITKRGQNVTFRCDPISEHNRLYWYRQTLGQGPEFLTYFQNEAQLEKSRLLSDRFSAERPKGSFSTLEIQRTEQGDSAMYLCASSRRIQASGYEQYFGPGTRLTVT.

CDR3 sequence: CASSEAWANTEAFF. CDR3 DNA sequence: TGTGCCAGCAGTGAAGCATGGGCCAACACTGAAGCTTTCTTT. This chain uses TRBV6-1 with TRBJ1-1; D gene uncertain. Between the trimmed V and J ends, which lost 0 bases and 2 bases, there was a span of 7 bases. Looked up from germline, CDR1 is MNHNS and CDR2 is SASEGT. The CDR3 has 14 amino acids.